The rows below give T cell receptor beta chains drawn from one sample of a study of identical twins. One entry per CDR3 protein results from TCRdb running MiXCR on the 5' RACE reads. The sample consists of around 230,000 distinct CDR3 sequences, approximately 5.9% of them appearing once. The same specimen was also included in a second study, on T cells expressing NK-cell markers.

The sample comprised CD8+ T cells sorted from blood. The receptors were sampled from a woman aged 18-30 years in good health. Each CDR3 is given with its conserved first and last residue. D genes are given only for firm matches. The listing skips clone size in some rows; elsewhere it reads once, few, many or a size class.

abundance: NA
d_gene: NA
j_gene: TRBJ2-5
v_gene: TRBV30
CDR3aa: CAWNLPGQQETQYF
CDR3nt: TGTGCCTGGAACCTACCGGGACAACAAGAGACCCAGTACTTC

abundance: few
d_gene: TRBD1
j_gene: TRBJ1-2
v_gene: TRBV15
CDR3aa: CATSRESGQGTINF
CDR3nt: TGTGCCACCAGCAGAGAAAGTGGACAGGGAACAATCAACTTC

abundance: many
d_gene: TRBD2
j_gene: TRBJ2-1
v_gene: TRBV12-3/TRBV12-4
CDR3aa: CASSTYGLVNEQFF
CDR3nt: TGTGCCAGCAGTACCTACGGACTAGTCAATGAGCAGTTCTTC

abundance: few
d_gene: TRBD2
j_gene: TRBJ2-1
v_gene: TRBV10-3
CDR3aa: CAIRSGGENEQFF
CDR3nt: TGTGCCATCAGATCCGGGGGGGAGAATGAGCAGTTCTTC

abundance: few
d_gene: NA
j_gene: TRBJ2-7
v_gene: TRBV6-1
CDR3aa: CASSEARQYYEQYF
CDR3nt: TGTGCCAGCAGTGAAGCTAGACAGTACTACGAGCAGTACTTC

abundance: many
d_gene: NA
j_gene: TRBJ2-3
v_gene: TRBV5-1
CDR3aa: CASSTEEDTQYF
CDR3nt: TGCGCCAGCAGCACCGAGGAGGATACGCAGTATTTT

abundance: many
d_gene: TRBD2
j_gene: TRBJ2-5
v_gene: TRBV12-3/TRBV12-4
CDR3aa: CASSSGGWETQYF
CDR3nt: TGTGCCAGCAGTAGCGGGGGGTGGGAGACCCAGTACTTC

abundance: many
d_gene: NA
j_gene: TRBJ2-7
v_gene: TRBV18
CDR3aa: CASSPGPSSSYEQYF
CDR3nt: TGTGCCAGCTCACCGGGTCCCAGCTCCTCCTACGAGCAGTACTTC

abundance: NA
d_gene: TRBD1
j_gene: TRBJ2-1
v_gene: TRBV12-5
CDR3aa: CASGLPKMGQGVDEQFF
CDR3nt: TGTGCTAGTGGTTTGCCCAAAATGGGACAGGGGGTAGATGAGCAGTTCTTC

abundance: NA
d_gene: NA
j_gene: TRBJ2-1
v_gene: TRBV4-1
CDR3aa: CASSQETPSYNEQFF
CDR3nt: TGCGCCAGCAGCCAAGAAACACCCTCCTACAATGAGCAGTTCTTC

abundance: many
d_gene: NA
j_gene: TRBJ2-7
v_gene: TRBV7-2
CDR3aa: CASSLRQSSYEQYF
CDR3nt: TGTGCCAGCAGCTTACGGCAGAGCTCCTACGAGCAGTACTTC

abundance: many
d_gene: TRBD2
j_gene: TRBJ2-1
v_gene: TRBV4-3
CDR3aa: CASSPGLANNEQFF
CDR3nt: TGCGCCAGCAGCCCTGGACTAGCCAACAATGAGCAGTTCTTC

abundance: NA
d_gene: NA
j_gene: TRBJ1-1
v_gene: TRBV7-9
CDR3aa: CASSALQGRETEAFF
CDR3nt: TGTGCCAGCAGCGCCTTACAGGGTAGGGAAACTGAAGCTTTCTTT

abundance: NA
d_gene: NA
j_gene: TRBJ1-1
v_gene: TRBV27
CDR3aa: CASSAIMNTEAFF
CDR3nt: TGTGCCAGCAGTGCTATCATGAACACTGAAGCTTTCTTT

abundance: many
d_gene: NA
j_gene: TRBJ2-1
v_gene: TRBV5-5
CDR3aa: CASSRPADSHSYNEQFF
CDR3nt: TGTGCCAGCAGCCGACCTGCCGACAGTCACTCCTACAATGAGCAGTTCTTC

abundance: NA
d_gene: NA
j_gene: TRBJ2-2
v_gene: TRBV29-1
CDR3aa: CSVEGGQLNTGELFF
CDR3nt: TGCAGCGTTGAAGGTGGGCAGCTGAACACCGGGGAGCTGTTTTTT

abundance: NA
d_gene: TRBD2
j_gene: TRBJ2-7
v_gene: TRBV13
CDR3aa: CASSWGLDRIYEQYF
CDR3nt: TGTGCCAGCAGTTGGGGACTAGACAGAATTTACGAGCAGTACTTC

abundance: NA
d_gene: TRBD2
j_gene: TRBJ2-7
v_gene: TRBV5-6
CDR3aa: CASSLGLEAYEQYF
CDR3nt: TGTGCCAGCAGCCTAGGACTAGAGGCCTACGAGCAGTACTTC